A selection of T cell receptor beta chains follows, all from one sample in a study of a mutant IDH1 vaccine in newly diagnosed glioma. Their antigens remain unidentified. The protocol was immunoSEQ multiplex PCR, while the TCRdb copy is restricted to in-frame clones and leaves out a portion. The sample has about 32,000 clones; around four fifths are singletons. The material was PBMCs, obtained from a glioma patient whose treatment included an IDH1 peptide vaccine. The receptors come from a man aged 25 to 45 with glioma. Both conserved end residues are part of each CDR3.

>TRBV27|TRBJ1-1
CASRLVGRGAEAFF
>TRBV25-1|TRBJ1-3
CASSESGTRGIYF
>TRBV19|TRBJ2-1
CASRIDQGNEQFF
>TRBV2|TRBJ2-7
CASSGTFSYEQYF
>TRBV6-1|TRBJ1-2
CASSEGPRGYTF
>TRBV5-1|TRBJ1-1
CASSLATGTGGGGTEAFF
>TRBV18|TRBJ1-1
CASSLSGGGGEDTEAFF
>TRBV6-5|TRBJ1-4
CASSSGGQGNEKLFF
>TRBV28|TRBJ1-6
CASNPGQNNSPLHF
>TRBV5-1|TRBJ2-1
CASSFQVRGSSYNEQFF
>TRBV5-4|TRBJ2-7
CASSLAGTAWGEQYF
>TRBV30|TRBJ1-6
CASNAGTSYNSPLHF
>TRBV30|TRBJ1-5
CAWSPGRSFDQPQHF
>TRBV29-1|TRBJ1-1
CSVPGGATLNTEAFF
>TRBV11-2|TRBJ2-7
CASSLGRGGTAYEQYF
>TRBV9|TRBJ2-5
CASSVNSGRTQYF
>TRBV6-1|TRBJ2-7
CASRTGTSGMVTYF
>TRBV6-1|TRBJ1-5
CASSEKTGGAGNQPQHF
>TRBV4-1|TRBJ1-1
CASSQDGTLGTEAFF
>TRBV6-1|TRBJ1-2
CASSGQSGTMGGYTF
>TRBV5-1|TRBJ1-3
CASSTDRDVGNTIYF
>TRBV5-5|TRBJ2-7
CASSLMGGSYEQYF
>TRBV5-4|TRBJ2-3
CASSVAVGQGNTDTQYF
>TRBV27|TRBJ2-7
CASSRPLSGAVYEQYF
>TRBV6-5|TRBJ2-1
CASSPPDRGLGEQFF
>TRBV29-1|TRBJ2-7
CSVEVQNRVAPYEQYF
>TRBV19|TRBJ1-5
CASMERGGYDQPQHF
>TRBV6-5|TRBJ2-5
CASSTQGAVETQYF
>TRBV7-2|TRBJ1-4
CASSLGTDGEKLFF
>TRBV29-1|TRBJ1-2
CSGSGGDYGYTF
>TRBV27|TRBJ2-7
CASITRGLAGTYEQYF
>TRBV30|TRBJ2-7
CAWSEGQNYEQYF
>TRBV9|TRBJ2-2
CASRSTGLANTGELFF
>TRBV6-4|TRBJ2-7
CASSERWREGSYEQYF
>TRBV28|TRBJ2-7
CASRSTGGSHEQYF
>TRBV27|TRBJ1-2
CASGNRNTYGYTF
>TRBV6-1|TRBJ1-5
CASSAPGQGHQPQHF
>TRBV5-5|TRBJ2-7
CASSTTGSGQYF
>TRBV30|TRBJ1-4
CAWALRATNEKLFF
>TRBV30|TRBJ1-2
CAWRGGRQANYGYTF